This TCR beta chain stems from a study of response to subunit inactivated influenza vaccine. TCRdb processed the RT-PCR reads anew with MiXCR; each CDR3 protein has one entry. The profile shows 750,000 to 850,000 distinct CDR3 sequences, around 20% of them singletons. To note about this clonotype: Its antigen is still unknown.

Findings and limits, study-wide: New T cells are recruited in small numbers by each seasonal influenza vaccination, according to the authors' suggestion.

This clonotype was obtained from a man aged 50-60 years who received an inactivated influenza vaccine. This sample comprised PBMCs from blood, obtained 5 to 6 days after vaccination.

CDR3 bases: TGCGCCAGCAGGACGGACCGGGTGTTATTCTTC. Protein: CASRTDRVLFF. This chain connects TRBV5-1 to TRBJ2-1; D ambiguous. CDR3 length: 11 residues. Looked up from germline, CDR1 is SGHRS and CDR2 is YFSETQ. Trimming removed 5 bases from V and 16 bases from J, with 16 bases in between.